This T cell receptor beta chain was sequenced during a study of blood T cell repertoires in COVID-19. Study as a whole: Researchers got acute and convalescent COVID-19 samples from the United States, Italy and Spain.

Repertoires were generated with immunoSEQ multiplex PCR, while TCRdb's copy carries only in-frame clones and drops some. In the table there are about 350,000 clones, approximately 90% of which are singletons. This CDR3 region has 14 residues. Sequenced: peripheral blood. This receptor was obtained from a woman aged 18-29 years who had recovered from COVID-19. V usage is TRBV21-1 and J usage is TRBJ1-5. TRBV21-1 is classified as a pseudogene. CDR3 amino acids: CASSKALERGPQHF. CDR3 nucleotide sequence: TGTGCCAGCAGCAAAGCGCTGGAGCGGGGGCCCCAGCATTTT.